This T cell receptor (beta chain) comes out of a study of CD8 T cells in Susac syndrome. The authors carried out high-throughput sequencing of TCR beta. They applied it to CD8+ and CD4+ T cells obtained from blood. Of note for this clonotype: Its antigen is not known.

Reverse transcription used roughly 0.5 to 1 ug RNA and random hexamers. Amplification of TCR beta CDR3 used immunoSEQ multiplex PCR across 54 Vbeta and 13 Jbeta. TCRdb used MiXCR to reprocess the immunoSEQ multiplex PCR reads, holding one entry per CDR3 protein. This table has some 200,000 distinct CDR3 sequences, roughly 96% appearing once. CDR3 size: 15 residues. Trimming cost V 0 bases and J 6 bases, with 14 bases left between them. CDR1 KGHDR and CDR2 SFDVKD come from the germline V gene. Study-level findings and limits: As the study acknowledged, the number of individuals who were part of its TCR sequencing and HLA analysis was relatively small.

The origin of this receptor is a human donor with multiple sclerosis. The chain recombines TRBV24-1 with TRBJ2-7; a weak D match, TRBD1 (6 bases). The sequenced material came from CD4+ T cells from PBMCs. For the CDR3, the DNA is TGTGCCACCAGTGATTTGGGGCAGGGGAAATTCGAGCAGTACTTC. Its translation: CATSDLGQGKFEQYF.